What follows are 30 T cell receptor beta chains derived from one specimen sequenced in a study of metastatic and nonmetastatic thyroid tumors. Nobody among the patients had been given any treatment before thyroid surgery. TCRdb re-analyzed the PCR reads through MiXCR. The sample consists of 40,000 to 45,000 clones, about 15% of them appearing once. Sequencing input: blood. The receptor set was obtained from a female donor with papillary thyroid cancer or a benign thyroid nodule (not recorded which). Some clones in this sample may be carry-over from other donors' samples.

V and J are TRBV6-1 and TRBJ2-3, with 10 bases lining up with TRBD2. V lost 6 bases, J lost 6 bases, and 12 bases stayed unmatched. Germline assignment: CDR1 MNHNS and CDR2 SASEGT. The CDR3 length is 16 residues. This chain's CDR3 is CASSDLIAGGGDTQYF. The CDR3 DNA follows: TGTGCCAGCAGCGACCTCATAGCGGGAGGAGGCGATACGCAGTATTTT.

Relative to its sample, this clone is medium-sized. This sequence joins TRBV2 and TRBJ2-1; 7 bases fit TRBD2. Germline lookup yields CDR1 SNHLY and CDR2 FYNNEI. J gave up 9 bases and V 7 bases, and 6 bases lay outside the gene matches. The CDR3 contains 12 residues. CDR3 region: CASIRGESEQFF. CDR3 nucleotide sequence: TGTGCCAGCATTCGGGGGGAGAGTGAGCAGTTCTTC.

This clone was seen a few times. This rearrangement joins TRBV28 to TRBJ1-5; D call uncertain. The V end was cut by 7 bases, the J end by 4 bases, with 17 bases between. CDR1 MDHEN and CDR2 SYDVKM come from the germline V gene. This CDR3 is built from 15 residues. This chain's CDR3 is CASNYARRVNQPQHF. The CDR3 region has the DNA TGTGCCAGCAACTACGCGAGACGGGTAAATCAGCCCCAGCATTTT. The whole variable domain, remainder taken from reference TRBV28 and TRBJ1-5, is DVKVTQSSRYLVKRTGEKVFLECVQDMDHENMFWYRQDPGLGLRLIYFSYDVKMKEKGDIPEGYSVSREKKERFSLILESASTNQTSMYLCASNYARRVNQPQHFGDGTRLSIL.

The chain is built from TRBV28 and TRBJ1-5, with a tentative D call TRBD1 (5 bases). V was clipped by 4 bases and J by 6 bases, with 19 bases between them. The CDR3 totals 16 residues. Germline CDR1 is MDHEN and CDR2 is SYDVKM. The CDR3 nucleotides read TGTGCCAGCAGTTACCCTGCGGGTGGGGGAGGTCAGCCCCAGCATTTT. Translating it yields CASSYPAGGGGQPQHF.

This clone showed up many times. The chain couples TRBV27 to TRBJ1-2; perhaps TRBD1 as D (5 bases). CDR1 and CDR2 from the germline V gene are MNHEY and SMNVEV (reference sequence). This CDR3 spans 18 amino acids. The ends were cut back, 7 bases at V and 4 bases at J, with 28 bases in the middle. The CDR3 loop is CASTTTGTSRGRGYGYTF. In DNA, the CDR3 is TGTGCCAGCACTACAACCGGGACGTCTCGGGGTCGAGGCTATGGCTACACCTTC.

Ten or more counts support this clone. V and J are TRBV15 and TRBJ1-1; the D gene is possibly TRBD1 (6 bases). Germline loops: CDR1 LNHNV, CDR2 YYDKDF (reference sequence). V was cut by 6 bases and J by 4 bases, with 12 bases left in between. The CDR3 is 13 amino acids. CDR3 residues: CATSWEGGTEAFF. The CDR3 nucleotides read TGTGCCACCAGTTGGGAGGGGGGCACTGAAGCTTTCTTT.

This clone was picked up many times. The CDR3 sequence: CSARDFGNSNQPQHF. The CDR3 DNA reads as TGCAGTGCTAGAGATTTTGGAAATAGCAATCAGCCCCAGCATTTT. The rearrangement uses TRBV20-1 and TRBJ1-5; D is undetermined. Germline CDR1 is DFQATT and CDR2 is SNEGSKA (reference sequence). V was clipped by 0 bases and J by 0 bases, with 9 bases between them. The CDR3 sequence is 15 residues long.

This chain links TRBV18 with TRBJ1-2; the D is unclear. Germline assignment: CDR1 KGHSH and CDR2 LQKENI. The CDR3 loop spans 13 amino acids. The V gene lost 2 bases and the J gene lost 2 bases, with 6 bases spanning the gap. CDR3 sequence (DNA): TGTGCCAGCTCACCAGGACGGAACTATGGCTACACCTTC. Protein sequence: CASSPGRNYGYTF.

The rearrangement joins TRBV30 to TRBJ1-1; D is undetermined. The germline CDR1 and CDR2 sequences are GTSNPN and SVGIG (reference sequence). The CDR3 covers 12 residues. Trimming shortened V by 1 base and J by 3 bases, and 6 bases separated the two germline ends. The CDR3 nucleotides are TGTGCCTGGAGTGGAGGGTACACTGAAGCTTTCTTT. Translation gives CAWSGGYTEAFF.

This clone was counted at least ten times. The chain uses TRBV20-1 and TRBJ1-4, with 8 bases aligning to TRBD1. This CDR3 has 14 residues. V shed 5 bases and J 6 bases; nucleotides not matched to a gene: 8. Germline CDR1 and CDR2: DFQATT and SNEGSKA (reference sequence). CDR3 residues: CSARWSGGDEKLFF. CDR3 DNA sequence: TGCAGTGCTCGGTGGTCAGGGGGCGATGAAAAACTGTTTTTT.

This clone was found many times. V usage is TRBV29-1 and J usage is TRBJ2-7, with 8 bases that match TRBD1. The CDR3 spans 13 residues. Germline-derived CDR1 and CDR2 are SQVTM and ANQGSEA. J lost 7 bases, V lost 7 bases, and 12 bases had no gene match. CDR3 in DNA: TGCAGCGCGAGGACAGGGAGTTCTTGGGAGCAGTACTTC. Encoded protein: CSARTGSSWEQYF.

V and J are TRBV5-4 and TRBJ2-7, with 9 bases aligning to TRBD2. The germline gives CDR1 SGHNT, CDR2 YYREEE (reference sequence). The CDR3 covers 15 residues. J was trimmed by 2 bases and V by 4 bases; bases with no gene match: 7. CDR3 sequence: CASSRLAGKTYEQYF. The CDR3 bases are TGTGCCAGCAGCCGTCTAGCGGGAAAAACCTACGAGCAGTACTTC.

This clone was found many times. The genes are TRBV3-1 and TRBJ2-7; D gene ambiguous. This CDR3 is built from 14 residues. Trimming removed 2 bases at V and 1 base at J, with 9 bases between. Looked up from germline, CDR1 is LGHDT and CDR2 is YNNKEL (reference sequence). This chain's CDR3 is CASSQRPDSYEQYF. DNA of the CDR3: TGTGCCAGCAGCCAAAGACCGGATTCCTACGAGCAGTACTTC.

This clone was counted ten times or more. The rearrangement links TRBV7-9 to TRBJ1-1; a possible D gene is TRBD1 (6 bases). The germline gives CDR1 SEHNR, CDR2 FQNEAQ (reference sequence). V was trimmed by 1 base and J by 1 base, leaving 10 bases between them. CDR3 length: 15 amino acids. CDR3 DNA sequence: TGTGCCAGCAGCTTAGGGACAGCTTCGAACACTGAAGCTTTCTTT. As protein: CASSLGTASNTEAFF.

This clone was counted only a few times. This rearrangement joins TRBV6-5 to TRBJ2-7, with 8 bases that match TRBD1. The CDR3 totals 17 residues. Losses at the gene ends were 1 base for V and 5 bases for J; bases not matched to a gene: 13. The V gene's germline CDR1 is MNHEY and CDR2 SVGAGI. The DNA of the CDR3 is TGTGCCAGCAGTTACTGGGCAGGGGGCGCGGAAGAGCACGAGCAGTACTTC. Its translation is CASSYWAGGAEEHEQYF.

This clone is medium-sized by share. V gene TRBV6-1 combines with J gene TRBJ1-5; weak D call: TRBD1 (5 bases). Germline CDR1 MNHNS, CDR2 SASEGT. This CDR3 region has 14 residues. V lost 2 bases and J 6 bases, leaving 11 bases between the germline ends. The CDR3 spells CASSEPGLSQPQHF. Written as DNA, the CDR3 is TGTGCCAGCAGTGAACCAGGGTTAAGTCAGCCCCAGCATTTT.

This clone was detected ten times or more. The chain has TRBV20-1 and TRBJ1-2; TRBD1 matches 9 bases. Germline V CDR1 and CDR2: DFQATT, SNEGSKA (reference sequence). V was clipped by 5 bases and J by 4 bases; unmatched bases: 8. There are 14 residues in the CDR3. In nucleotides, the CDR3 is TGCAGTGCTTTTCCTCTGGGACAGGGCTATGGCTACACCTTC. Translation: CSAFPLGQGYGYTF.

The sample holds many counts of this clone. This rearrangement joins TRBV9 to TRBJ1-1; D unclear. CDR3 length: 12 residues. Germline CDR1 and CDR2: SGDLS and YYNGEE. Trimming pared 4 bases from V and 4 bases from J, leaving 8 bases between. Here the CDR3 reads CASSRIGTEAFF. The DNA for the CDR3 is TGTGCCAGCAGCCGTATTGGCACTGAAGCTTTCTTT.

This clone was seen many times. The chain is built from TRBV20-1 and TRBJ1-4; no clear D. The V gene lost 3 bases and the J gene lost 3 bases, with 8 bases spanning the gap. Per germline, CDR1 DFQATT and CDR2 SNEGSKA (reference sequence). There are 13 residues in the CDR3. The CDR3 nucleotides read TGCAGTGCTAGGCCAACCGCTAATGAAAAACTGTTTTTT. Protein sequence: CSARPTANEKLFF.

This clone has a handful of counts. At one end the junction does not follow the germline gene, possibly because of a read error. The rearrangement uses TRBV28 and TRBJ1-2; 7 positions match TRBD1. Germline V gene lookup returns CDR1 MDHEN and CDR2 SYDVKM. This CDR3 spans 13 amino acids. The CDR3 spells CAIRRTGYYGYIF. The DNA of the CDR3 is TGTGCCATCAGGAGGACAGGTTACTATGGCTACATCTTC.

This clone occurred many times. The chain uses TRBV19 and TRBJ2-3; D is undetermined. CDR3 length equals 14 residues. Trimming took 5 bases from V and 2 from J, leaving 11 bases between them. Germline V gene sequence: CDR1 LNHDA, CDR2 SQIVND (reference sequence). The chain's CDR3 is CASSHIPPTDTQYF. DNA for the CDR3: TGTGCCAGTAGTCATATTCCCCCCACAGATACGCAGTATTTT.

Ten or more counts support this clone. This chain links TRBV19 with TRBJ1-5, with 7 nucleotides matching TRBD1. This CDR3 is built from 13 residues. The trim removed 4 bases at V and 4 bases at J, leaving 1 base unmatched. Germline V gene lookup returns CDR1 LNHDA and CDR2 SQIVND (reference sequence). The DNA for the CDR3 is TGTGCCAGTAGTAGGGACAGTAATCAGCCCCAGCATTTT. Its translation is CASSRDSNQPQHF. Combining the CDR3 with reference TRBV19 and TRBJ1-5 gives the whole variable domain DGGITQSPKYLFRKEGQNVTLSCEQNLNHDAMYWYRQDPGQGLRLIYYSQIVNDFQKGDIAEGYSVSREKKESFPLTVTSAQKNPTAFYLCASSRDSNQPQHFGDGTRLSIL.

This clone was seen ten or more times. The chain is built from TRBV10-3 and TRBJ1-5, with D unresolved. The V gene's germline CDR1 is ENHRY and CDR2 SYGVKD. Trimming removed 3 bases from V and 1 base from J, with 7 bases in between. This CDR3 spans 14 amino acids. The CDR3 DNA reads as TGTGCCATCAGTGACAGTATAAGCAATCAGCCCCAGCATTTT. This translates into CAISDSISNQPQHF.

This clone was seen ten or more times. The chain couples TRBV15 to TRBJ2-1; 7 bases fit TRBD2. CDR1 is LNHNV, CDR2 YYDKDF, per germline (reference sequence). There are 17 residues in the CDR3. The junction had 5 bases not matched to a gene; V was cut back by 0 bases and J by 0 bases. The CDR3 DNA is TGTGCCACCAGCAGAGAAAGGGGCGGGAGCTCCTACAATGAGCAGTTCTTC. Amino acids: CATSRERGGSSYNEQFF.

This clone was seen ten or more times. The CDR3 loop reads CASSLGQGRNNEQFF. For the CDR3, the DNA is TGCGCCAGCAGCTTGGGACAGGGCAGGAACAATGAGCAGTTCTTC. The chain is built from TRBV5-1 and TRBJ2-1, with 7 bases fitting TRBD1. The CDR3 spans 15 residues. The V segment lost 0 bases and the J segment 5 bases; nucleotides outside the gene matches: 5. Germline CDR1 is SGHRS and CDR2 is YFSETQ.

There are many counts of this clone. The gene calls are TRBV19 and TRBJ2-1; 8 positions match TRBD2. CDR3 length: 15 amino acids. Germline lookup yields CDR1 LNHDA and CDR2 SQIVND (reference sequence). Germline trimming cut 1 base from V and 2 bases from J; bases unmatched to any gene: 1. The CDR3 here is CASSIAGRAYNEQFF. In nucleotides, the CDR3 is TGTGCCAGTAGTATAGCCGGGAGGGCCTACAATGAGCAGTTCTTC.

This clone has ten or more counts. The chain links TRBV19 to TRBJ2-2, with 7 bases aligning to TRBD1. Germline V CDR1 and CDR2: LNHDA, SQIVND (reference sequence). The CDR3 is 17 residues long. V dropped 4 bases and J dropped 4; count of bases not matched to a gene: 12. CDR3 sequence: CASSRAQGTVPTGELFF. CDR3 bases: TGTGCCAGTAGTAGGGCTCAGGGGACAGTTCCCACCGGGGAGCTGTTTTTT. The variable domain in full, with the rest retrieved from reference TRBV19 and TRBJ2-2, is DGGITQSPKYLFRKEGQNVTLSCEQNLNHDAMYWYRQDPGQGLRLIYYSQIVNDFQKGDIAEGYSVSREKKESFPLTVTSAQKNPTAFYLCASSRAQGTVPTGELFFGEGSRLTVL.

This clone was found many times. The gene calls are TRBV11-2 and TRBJ2-5, with a possible D match to TRBD2 (6 bases). The CDR3 has 14 amino acids. With 1 base removed from V and 2 bases from J, the gap between germline ends came to 8 bases. Germline assignment: CDR1 SGHAT and CDR2 FQNNGV. The CDR3 spells CASSLVEGQETQYF. The CDR3 DNA reads as TGTGCCAGCAGCTTAGTGGAGGGGCAAGAGACCCAGTACTTC.

This chain joins TRBV6-2 or TRBV6-3 and TRBJ2-7; TRBD2 aligns across 11 bases. Trimming removed 0 bases from V and 6 bases from J; junction bases left unmatched: 1. The CDR3 extends over 14 amino acids. Per the germline V gene, CDR1 is MNHEY and CDR2 is SVGEGT. This chain's CDR3 is CASSYSGTSGEQYF. DNA for the CDR3: TGTGCCAGCAGTTACTCGGGGACTAGCGGCGAGCAGTACTTC.

Note on this clone: This sample includes further DNA sequences coding for the same CDR3. The chain has TRBV3-1 and TRBJ1-3; D is ambiguous. The CDR3 is made up of 16 amino acids. Germline V gives CDR1 LGHDT, CDR2 YNNKEL (reference sequence). V lost 1 base to trimming and J lost 1 base, with 11 bases between them. CDR3 coding DNA: TGTGCCAGCAGCCAAGGGGCTACTGAATCTGGAAACACCATATATTTT. Protein: CASSQGATESGNTIYF.